This is a list of T cell receptor beta chains from one sample in a study of monozygotic twins with inflammatory bowel disease. For each CDR3 protein, TCRdb gives one entry from its re-call of the 5' RACE reads, without DNA. The repertoire table contains some 99,000 distinct CDR3 sequences. The sequenced sample was blood. The receptors were sampled from a human donor with ulcerative colitis or Crohn's disease, or a healthy co-twin of an affected twin (not recorded which). Each CDR3 is given with its conserved first and last residue. Fields, in order: CDR3 protein, J gene, V gene, CDR3 length.

CDR3aa: CSARALAGGPYNEQFF
j_gene: TRBJ2-1
v_gene: TRBV20-1
len: 16

CDR3aa: CASNPGTGNEKLFF
j_gene: TRBJ1-4
v_gene: TRBV2
len: 14

CDR3aa: CASSLGDTRRKLFF
j_gene: TRBJ1-4
v_gene: TRBV12-3/TRBV12-4
len: 14

CDR3aa: CASSLDRPNTEAFF
j_gene: TRBJ1-1
v_gene: TRBV12-3/TRBV12-4
len: 14

CDR3aa: CSARDFGTGVREQYF
j_gene: TRBJ2-7
v_gene: TRBV20-1
len: 15

CDR3aa: CASTNPRGGTQYF
j_gene: TRBJ2-3
v_gene: TRBV7-9
len: 13

CDR3aa: CASSLLGQLGTDTQYF
j_gene: TRBJ2-3
v_gene: TRBV5-1
len: 16

CDR3aa: CASSLGGGTGTQYF
j_gene: TRBJ2-3
v_gene: TRBV7-2
len: 14

CDR3aa: CASSLWGTGELFF
j_gene: TRBJ2-2
v_gene: TRBV7-6
len: 13

CDR3aa: CASSLAASTDTQYF
j_gene: TRBJ2-3
v_gene: TRBV18
len: 14

CDR3aa: CASSLGQGVHSGNTIYF
j_gene: TRBJ1-3
v_gene: TRBV5-1
len: 17

CDR3aa: CASSREELAGVGYEQYF
j_gene: TRBJ2-7
v_gene: TRBV23-1
len: 17

CDR3aa: CASTITRGLDEQFF
j_gene: TRBJ2-1
v_gene: TRBV11-2
len: 14

CDR3aa: CASSPKEGRGTEAFF
j_gene: TRBJ1-1
v_gene: TRBV19
len: 15

CDR3aa: CASSLAGGAYEQYF
j_gene: TRBJ2-7
v_gene: TRBV7-8
len: 14

CDR3aa: CASSGQTAYEQYF
j_gene: TRBJ2-7
v_gene: TRBV28
len: 13

CDR3aa: CSATAQGDEKLFF
j_gene: TRBJ1-4
v_gene: TRBV20-1
len: 13

CDR3aa: CSGNRGWGMNTEAFF
j_gene: TRBJ1-1
v_gene: TRBV29-1
len: 15

CDR3aa: CASRTGLKEYF
j_gene: TRBJ2-3
v_gene: TRBV27
len: 11

CDR3aa: CASSASVQGGSGNTIYF
j_gene: TRBJ1-3
v_gene: TRBV7-3
len: 17

CDR3aa: CASSFLTSGGGTQYF
j_gene: TRBJ2-5
v_gene: TRBV7-2
len: 15

CDR3aa: CASSPWEADQPQHF
j_gene: TRBJ1-5
v_gene: TRBV19
len: 14

CDR3aa: CAISERLAGSMNTGELFF
j_gene: TRBJ2-2
v_gene: TRBV10-3
len: 18

CDR3aa: CASSDPIRNTDTQYF
j_gene: TRBJ2-3
v_gene: TRBV19
len: 15

CDR3aa: CSATRGDEQFF
j_gene: TRBJ2-1
v_gene: TRBV20-1
len: 11

CDR3aa: CSTRGLYNEQFF
j_gene: TRBJ2-1
v_gene: TRBV20-1
len: 12

CDR3aa: CSASNPGTGILYQETQYF
j_gene: TRBJ2-5
v_gene: TRBV20-1
len: 18

CDR3aa: CASSLSGTVSYEQYF
j_gene: TRBJ2-7
v_gene: TRBV27
len: 15

CDR3aa: CASSPLGGRATDTQYF
j_gene: TRBJ2-3
v_gene: TRBV7-2
len: 16

CDR3aa: CASSLVGGRIYEQYF
j_gene: TRBJ2-7
v_gene: TRBV11-2
len: 15

CDR3aa: CSARIRSNQPQHF
j_gene: TRBJ1-5
v_gene: TRBV20-1
len: 13

CDR3aa: CASSWPFQETQYF
j_gene: TRBJ2-5
v_gene: TRBV5-4
len: 13

CDR3aa: CASSLHYYEQYF
j_gene: TRBJ2-7
v_gene: TRBV7-9
len: 12

CDR3aa: CASSFLGVQFF
j_gene: TRBJ2-1
v_gene: TRBV5-1
len: 11

CDR3aa: CASSLTISSSGLSTDTQYF
j_gene: TRBJ2-3
v_gene: TRBV7-3
len: 19

CDR3aa: CASAGLVTETQYF
j_gene: TRBJ2-5
v_gene: TRBV12-3/TRBV12-4
len: 13

CDR3aa: CASSPYWSGGIDTQYF
j_gene: TRBJ2-3
v_gene: TRBV7-2
len: 16

CDR3aa: CASSLGLAGSTDTQYF
j_gene: TRBJ2-3
v_gene: TRBV5-5
len: 16

CDR3aa: CSVGGRLAGAGSYEQYF
j_gene: TRBJ2-7
v_gene: TRBV29-1
len: 17

CDR3aa: CSVGQGAGGYTF
j_gene: TRBJ1-2
v_gene: TRBV29-1
len: 12

CDR3aa: CASTIRGGPGETQYF
j_gene: TRBJ2-5
v_gene: TRBV12-3/TRBV12-4
len: 15

CDR3aa: CASSPTLVNMNTEAFF
j_gene: TRBJ1-1
v_gene: TRBV4-3
len: 16

CDR3aa: CSVVAEQNSYEQYF
j_gene: TRBJ2-7
v_gene: TRBV29-1
len: 14

CDR3aa: CASSLNPGSFALNEQFF
j_gene: TRBJ2-1
v_gene: TRBV27
len: 17

CDR3aa: CSVWGGRSYNEQFF
j_gene: TRBJ2-1
v_gene: TRBV29-1
len: 14

CDR3aa: CASSLGTSNSPLHF
j_gene: TRBJ1-6
v_gene: TRBV5-1
len: 14

CDR3aa: CASSPMGQNYGYTF
j_gene: TRBJ1-2
v_gene: TRBV5-1
len: 14

CDR3aa: CASSLSIDSYEQYF
j_gene: TRBJ2-7
v_gene: TRBV5-1
len: 14

CDR3aa: CASTPSSYYEQYF
j_gene: TRBJ2-7
v_gene: TRBV28
len: 13

CDR3aa: CASSYSHTEGRPQHF
j_gene: TRBJ1-5
v_gene: TRBV6-2/TRBV6-3
len: 15

CDR3aa: CATSRDRASLDTQYF
j_gene: TRBJ2-3
v_gene: TRBV15
len: 15

CDR3aa: CASSPESRGASNQPQHF
j_gene: TRBJ1-5
v_gene: TRBV19
len: 17

CDR3aa: CASSFGTSGVYQETQYF
j_gene: TRBJ2-5
v_gene: TRBV6-5
len: 17